This entry lists 16 T cell receptor beta chains sequenced from one sample in a study of T cell responses to AZD1222 COVID-19 vaccine. Clones were read by immunoSEQ multiplex PCR, and TCRdb kept only the in-frame ones, dropping some. The sample consists of around 200,000 clones, 85% to 95% of them appearing once. The sample consisted of peripheral blood, taken 28 days after the second AZD1222 dose. The receptors shown here come from an adult who received the AZD1222 COVID-19 vaccine.

The chain couples TRBV6-2 or TRBV6-3 to TRBJ1-2, with TRBD1 as a possible D gene (6 bases). The CDR3 runs to 16 residues. V was trimmed by 2 bases and J by 6 bases, leaving 19 bases between them. Germline V lookup: CDR1 MNHEY, CDR2 SVGEGT. The CDR3 coding sequence is TGTGCCAGCAGTTACCCGACGACAGGCATGTCGAATGGCTACACCTTC. Translating gives CASSYPTTGMSNGYTF.

The chain joins TRBV2 to TRBJ2-5; 7 positions match TRBD2. V lost 5 bases to trimming and J lost 0 bases; unmatched junction nucleotides: 6. Germline CDR1 is SNHLY and CDR2 is FYNNEI. This CDR3 contains 15 residues. The CDR3 protein is CASSRNRGDQETQYF. In DNA form, the CDR3 reads TGTGCCAGCAGTCGAAATCGGGGGGACCAAGAGACCCAGTACTTC. Drawing the rest from reference TRBV2 and TRBJ2-5, the complete variable domain is EPEVTQTPSHQVTQMGQEVILRCVPISNHLYFYWYRQILGQKVEFLVSFYNNEISEKSEIFDDQFSVERPDGSNFTLKIRSTKLEDSAMYFCASSRNRGDQETQYFGPGTRLLVL.

V and J are TRBV12-5 and TRBJ2-1, with TRBD2 matching 10 bases. In germline, CDR1 is LGHNT, CDR2 FRNRAP. Trimming took 1 base from V and 6 from J; bases not matched to a gene: 6. The CDR3 covers 16 residues. DNA of the CDR3: TGTGCTAGTGGTTTGGGGAGCGGGGGGGCGCGCAATGAGCAGTTCTTC. Residues: CASGLGSGGARNEQFF.

The J gene is TRBJ1-6, the V gene TRBV7-9, with D unresolved. From germline, CDR1 is SEHNR and CDR2 FQNEAQ (reference sequence). The CDR3 runs 10 residues. The germline V and J ends were trimmed by 5 bases and 9 bases, with 2 bases remaining between them. CDR3 loop: CASSGSPLHF. In DNA form, the CDR3 reads TGTGCCAGCAGCGGTTCACCCCTCCACTTT.

The chain links TRBV7-6 to TRBJ2-3, with 8 bases aligning to TRBD2. CDR3 length: 16 amino acids. The germline CDR1 and CDR2 sequences are SGHVS and FNYEAQ. V lost 5 bases and J lost 1; bases outside the gene matches: 8. The CDR3 loop reads CASSPEWRGGTDTQYF. CDR3 in DNA: TGTGCCAGCAGCCCAGAGTGGCGGGGGGGCACAGATACGCAGTATTTT.

The chain recombines TRBV5-1 with TRBJ1-1; D is perhaps TRBD1 (6 bases). The ends were cut back, 0 bases at V and 1 base at J, with 10 bases in the middle. Germline V gene sequence: CDR1 SGHRS, CDR2 YFSETQ. This CDR3 has 15 residues. The CDR3 DNA is TGCGCCAGCAGCTTGGGGGCACAGGGGAACACTGAAGCTTTCTTT. Protein: CASSLGAQGNTEAFF.

Concerning this clone: This specimen includes other DNA sequences encoding the same CDR3. This sequence joins TRBV6-2 or TRBV6-3 and TRBJ1-1; D is undetermined. Germline V gives CDR1 MNHEY, CDR2 SVGEGT. CDR3 length: 12 amino acids. V was trimmed by 0 bases and J by 7 bases, leaving 6 bases between them. CDR3 sequence reads: CASSYSTREAFF. CDR3 nucleotide sequence: TGTGCCAGCAGTTACTCGACCCGTGAAGCTTTCTTT.

The chain couples TRBV4-2 to TRBJ2-4; 9 nucleotides line up with TRBD2. There are 19 residues in the CDR3. V shed 3 bases and J 1 base; nucleotides not matched to a gene: 13. CDR1 and CDR2 (germline): LGHNA, YNFKEQ. In DNA, the CDR3 is TGTGCCAGCAGCCACAGACTAGCGGAGGGGCTCGGGGCCAAAAACATTCAGTACTTC. Translation: CASSHRLAEGLGAKNIQYF.

The chain links TRBV30 to TRBJ2-1, with 7 bases aligning to TRBD1. In germline, CDR1 is GTSNPN, CDR2 SVGIG (reference sequence). V lost 1 base to trimming and J lost 4 bases; unmatched junction nucleotides: 7. The CDR3 runs 15 residues. The CDR3 DNA sequence: TGTGCCTGGAGTGGACCGAGACAGGGATACAATGAGCAGTTCTTC. Its protein product is CAWSGPRQGYNEQFF.

The chain employs TRBV28 and TRBJ1-1; no reliable D call. From germline, CDR1 is MDHEN and CDR2 SYDVKM. The CDR3 consists of 15 residues. Trimming removed 2 bases at V and 2 bases at J, with 12 bases between. The CDR3 loop reads CASSLSVTINTEAFF. As DNA, the CDR3 is TGTGCCAGCAGTTTAAGTGTGACGATAAACACTGAAGCTTTCTTT.

The chain is built from TRBV2 and TRBJ1-5, with D uncertain. The CDR3 has 15 residues. Germline values: CDR1 SNHLY, CDR2 FYNNEI. V lost 4 bases and J 2 bases, leaving 12 bases between the germline ends. The CDR3 loop is CASSAPVGGNQPQHF. As DNA, the CDR3 is TGTGCCAGCAGTGCCCCCGTTGGTGGCAATCAGCCCCAGCATTTT. The variable domain in full, with the rest retrieved from reference TRBV2 and TRBJ1-5, is EPEVTQTPSHQVTQMGQEVILRCVPISNHLYFYWYRQILGQKVEFLVSFYNNEISEKSEIFDDQFSVERPDGSNFTLKIRSTKLEDSAMYFCASSAPVGGNQPQHFGDGTRLSIL.

This chain connects TRBV2 to TRBJ1-5; 9 bases agree with TRBD1. The trim removed 7 bases at V and 10 bases at J, leaving 5 bases unmatched. The CDR3 runs to 12 residues. The germline V gene encodes CDR1 SNHLY and CDR2 FYNNEI. In nucleotides, the CDR3 is TGTGCCAGCAATACACAGGGGGCTCCCCAGCATTTT. Its protein is CASNTQGAPQHF.

This chain uses TRBV28 with TRBJ2-1; 12 bases agree with TRBD2. V gave up 4 bases and J gave up 4 bases; unmatched junction bases: 26. CDR1 is MDHEN and CDR2 is SYDVKM in the germline V gene. This CDR3 contains 23 residues. Written as DNA, the CDR3 is TGTGCCAGCAGTTCCTTCGGGGCTAGCGGGAGGGCCGCGCCCCAATTCCGATACAATGAGCAGTTCTTC. Protein sequence: CASSSFGASGRAAPQFRYNEQFF.

The CDR3 nucleotides read TGTGCCAGCAGTTCCCCGTTTTCAGCGAACACTGAAGCTTTCTTT. Its protein is CASSSPFSANTEAFF. V is TRBV6-5 and J is TRBJ1-1, with D unresolved. This CDR3 is 15 amino acids long. Trimming took 4 bases from V and 1 from J, leaving 13 bases between them. CDR1 is MNHEY, CDR2 SVGAGI, per germline.

This clone was seen only once. V usage is TRBV7-9 and J usage is TRBJ1-3; D ambiguous. Looked up from germline, CDR1 is SEHNR and CDR2 is FQNEAQ (reference sequence). The CDR3 spans 14 residues. V lost 6 bases and J lost 0, with 9 bases in between. This CDR3 reads CASSQASSGNTIYF. In DNA, the CDR3 is TGTGCCAGCAGTCAGGCGAGCTCTGGAAACACCATATATTTT.

The rearrangement uses TRBV10-3 and TRBJ2-7; 7 bases are a match to TRBD1. Germline V gene sequence: CDR1 ENHRY, CDR2 SYGVKD. This CDR3 is 15 amino acids long. V shed 1 base, J shed 2 bases, and the junction held 5 bases outside the gene matches. The CDR3 loop is CAISEYGRGPYEQYF. The CDR3 DNA is TGTGCCATCAGTGAGTATGGTAGGGGGCCCTACGAGCAGTACTTC.